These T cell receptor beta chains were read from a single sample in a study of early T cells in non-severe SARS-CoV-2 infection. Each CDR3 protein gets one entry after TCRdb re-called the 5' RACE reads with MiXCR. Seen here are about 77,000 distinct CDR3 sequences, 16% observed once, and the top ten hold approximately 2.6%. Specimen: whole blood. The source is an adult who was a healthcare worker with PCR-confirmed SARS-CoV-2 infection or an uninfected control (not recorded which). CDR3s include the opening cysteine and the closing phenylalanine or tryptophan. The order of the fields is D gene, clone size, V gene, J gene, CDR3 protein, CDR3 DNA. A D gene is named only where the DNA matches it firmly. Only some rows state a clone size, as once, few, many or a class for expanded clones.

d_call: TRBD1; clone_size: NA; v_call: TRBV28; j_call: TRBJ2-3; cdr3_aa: CASRGTGTDTQYF; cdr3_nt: TGTGCCAGCAGGGGGACAGGAACAGATACGCAGTATTTT
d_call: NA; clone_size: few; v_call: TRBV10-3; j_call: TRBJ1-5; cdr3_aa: CAISDSSGPQHF; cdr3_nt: TGTGCCATCAGTGACAGTTCGGGGCCCCAGCATTTT
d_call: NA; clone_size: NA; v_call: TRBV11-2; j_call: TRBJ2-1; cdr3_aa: CASSSLTSLEQFF; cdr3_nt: TGTGCCAGCAGCTCCTTGACTAGTCTTGAGCAGTTCTTC
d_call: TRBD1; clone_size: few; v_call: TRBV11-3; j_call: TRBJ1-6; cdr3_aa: CASSFSDRANSPLHF; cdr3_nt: TGTGCCAGCAGCTTCTCGGACAGGGCCAATTCACCCCTCCACTTT
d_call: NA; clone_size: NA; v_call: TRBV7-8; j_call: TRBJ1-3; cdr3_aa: CASSLAKRGSSGNTIYF; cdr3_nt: TGTGCCAGCAGCTTAGCCAAGAGAGGGAGCTCTGGAAACACCATATATTTT
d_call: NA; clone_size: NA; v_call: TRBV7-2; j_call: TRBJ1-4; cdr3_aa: CASSFPGAASGLFF; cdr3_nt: TGTGCCAGCAGCTTCCCCGGGGCCGCTTCTGGACTGTTTTTT
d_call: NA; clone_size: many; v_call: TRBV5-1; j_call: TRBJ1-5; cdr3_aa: CASSLGQGGPQHF; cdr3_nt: TGCGCCAGCAGCTTAGGTCAGGGAGGCCCCCAGCATTTT
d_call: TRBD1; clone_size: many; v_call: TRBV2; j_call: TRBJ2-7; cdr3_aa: CASSERQGLVGEQYF; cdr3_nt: TGTGCCAGCAGCGAACGACAGGGTTTGGTAGGCGAGCAGTACTTC
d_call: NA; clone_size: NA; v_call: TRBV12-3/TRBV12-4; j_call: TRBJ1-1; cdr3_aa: CASSPSGIRTEAFF; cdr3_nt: TGTGCCAGCAGTCCCTCTGGGATCCGAACTGAAGCTTTCTTT
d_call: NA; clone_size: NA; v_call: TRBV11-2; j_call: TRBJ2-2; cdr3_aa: CASSLAADGELFF; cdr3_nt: TGTGCCAGCAGCCTGGCCGCGGACGGGGAGCTGTTTTTT
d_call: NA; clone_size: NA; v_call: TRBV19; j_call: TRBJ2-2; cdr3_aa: CASSIGGAGTGELFF; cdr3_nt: TGTGCCAGTAGTATCGGGGGCGCGGGGACCGGGGAGCTGTTTTTT
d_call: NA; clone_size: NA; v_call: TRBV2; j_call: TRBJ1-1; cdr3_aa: CATRLGATNTEAFF; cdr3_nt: TGTGCCACCCGACTGGGGGCGACTAACACTGAAGCTTTCTTT
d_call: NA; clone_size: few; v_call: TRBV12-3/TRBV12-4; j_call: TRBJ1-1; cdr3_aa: CASKAVVNTEAFF; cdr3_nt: TGTGCCAGCAAGGCGGTGGTGAACACTGAAGCTTTCTTT
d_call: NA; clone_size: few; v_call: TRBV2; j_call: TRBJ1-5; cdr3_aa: CASSDINQPQHF; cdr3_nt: TGTGCCAGCAGTGACATAAATCAGCCCCAGCATTTT
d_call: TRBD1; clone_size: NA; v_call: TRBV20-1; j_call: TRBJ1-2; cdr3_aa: CSAREDAGGAPYGYTF; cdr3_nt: TGCAGTGCTAGAGAAGATGCAGGGGGCGCCCCCTATGGCTACACCTTC
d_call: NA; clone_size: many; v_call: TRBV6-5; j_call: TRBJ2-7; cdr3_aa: CASSSRGGEQYF; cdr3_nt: TGTGCCAGCAGTTCCAGGGGGGGGGAGCAGTACTTC
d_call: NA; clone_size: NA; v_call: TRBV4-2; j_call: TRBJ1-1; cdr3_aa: CASSQAHRGASEAFF; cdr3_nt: TGTGCCAGCAGCCAGGCCCACCGGGGAGCTTCTGAAGCTTTCTTT
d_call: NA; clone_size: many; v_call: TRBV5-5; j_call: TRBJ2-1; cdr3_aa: CASSLGWGDNEQFF; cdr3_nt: TGTGCCAGCAGCTTGGGTTGGGGAGACAATGAGCAGTTCTTC